The subject of this entry is one T cell receptor (beta chain). Its cognate antigen is unknown. Alongside a J-beta primer mix, a sample-barcoded 5' primer served in a second PCR lasting about 7 to 12 cycles. Sequencing of every sample gave 2.5 million or more CDR3-containing paired-end reads. TCRdb reprocessed the 5' RACE reads via MiXCR and lists one record per CDR3 protein. The sample holds 700,000 to 950,000 distinct CDR3 sequences, 58% seen once. Germline V lookup: CDR1 SGHRS, CDR2 YFSETQ. The CDR3 loop spans 15 amino acids. V trimming: 5 bases; J trimming: 5 bases; junction bases outside the gene matches: 11. Every sample yielded at least 7 million isolated PBMCs. The entry originates in a study of blood T cells in healthy people across ages. The study's findings and limits: TCR beta diversity, measured per million T cells, fell in a roughly linear way with age.

This sequence originates from a man aged 25 to 40 in good health. Sequenced material: blood. V gene TRBV5-1 combines with J gene TRBJ2-5; 8 bases align to TRBD1. The CDR3 is CASSNQGASVETQYF. CDR3 DNA sequence: TGCGCCAGCAGTAATCAGGGGGCAAGTGTTGAGACCCAGTACTTC.